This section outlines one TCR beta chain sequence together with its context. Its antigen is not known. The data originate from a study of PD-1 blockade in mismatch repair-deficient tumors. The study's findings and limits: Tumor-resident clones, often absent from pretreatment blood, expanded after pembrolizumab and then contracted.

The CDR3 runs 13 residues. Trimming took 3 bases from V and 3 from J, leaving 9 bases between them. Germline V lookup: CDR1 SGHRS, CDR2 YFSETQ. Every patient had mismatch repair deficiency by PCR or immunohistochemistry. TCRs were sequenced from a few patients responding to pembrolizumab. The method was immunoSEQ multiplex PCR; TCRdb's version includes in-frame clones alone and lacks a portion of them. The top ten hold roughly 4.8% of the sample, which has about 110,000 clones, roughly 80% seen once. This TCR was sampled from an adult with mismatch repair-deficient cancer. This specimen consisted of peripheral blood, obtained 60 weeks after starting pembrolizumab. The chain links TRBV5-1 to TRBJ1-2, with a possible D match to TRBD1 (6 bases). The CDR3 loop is CASSWTVDYGYTF. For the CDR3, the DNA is TGCGCCAGCAGCTGGACAGTAGACTATGGCTACACCTTC.